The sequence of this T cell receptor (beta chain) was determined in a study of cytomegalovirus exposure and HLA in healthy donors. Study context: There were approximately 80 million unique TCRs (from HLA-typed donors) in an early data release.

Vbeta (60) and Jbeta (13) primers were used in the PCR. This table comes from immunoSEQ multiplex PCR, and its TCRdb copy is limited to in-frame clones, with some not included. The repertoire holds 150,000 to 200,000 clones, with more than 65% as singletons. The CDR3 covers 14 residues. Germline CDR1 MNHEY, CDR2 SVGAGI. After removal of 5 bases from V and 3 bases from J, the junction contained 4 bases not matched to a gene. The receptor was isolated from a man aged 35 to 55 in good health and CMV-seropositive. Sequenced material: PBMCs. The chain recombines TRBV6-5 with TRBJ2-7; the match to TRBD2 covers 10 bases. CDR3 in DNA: TGTGCCAGCAGTGAGCGGGAGGGCCGCTACGAGCAGTACTTC. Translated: CASSEREGRYEQYF.